The present TCR beta chain was sequenced within a study of T-cell memory formation after mild COVID-19. About the study: Clustering of TCRs was largely donor specific.

Trimming cost V 6 bases and J 2 bases, with 7 bases left between them. Per the germline V gene, CDR1 is DFQATT and CDR2 is SNEGSKA (reference sequence). This CDR3 has 11 amino acids. This clonotype was found a few times. MiXCR was run by TCRdb on the 5' RACE reads, yielding one entry per CDR3 protein. The sample holds 350,000 or so distinct CDR3 sequences, roughly 20% seen once. The sequencing sample was made of PBMCs or a T cell subset sorted from them (not recorded which). The TCR originated in a young man who had mild COVID-19 (a few samples of this study predate the infection). Cell type and time point are not known. The chain carries TRBV20-1 and TRBJ1-2, with TRBD1 as a possible D gene (5 bases). The CDR3 here is CSAGENYGYTF. In DNA, the CDR3 is TGCAGTGCAGGGGAGAACTATGGCTACACCTTC.